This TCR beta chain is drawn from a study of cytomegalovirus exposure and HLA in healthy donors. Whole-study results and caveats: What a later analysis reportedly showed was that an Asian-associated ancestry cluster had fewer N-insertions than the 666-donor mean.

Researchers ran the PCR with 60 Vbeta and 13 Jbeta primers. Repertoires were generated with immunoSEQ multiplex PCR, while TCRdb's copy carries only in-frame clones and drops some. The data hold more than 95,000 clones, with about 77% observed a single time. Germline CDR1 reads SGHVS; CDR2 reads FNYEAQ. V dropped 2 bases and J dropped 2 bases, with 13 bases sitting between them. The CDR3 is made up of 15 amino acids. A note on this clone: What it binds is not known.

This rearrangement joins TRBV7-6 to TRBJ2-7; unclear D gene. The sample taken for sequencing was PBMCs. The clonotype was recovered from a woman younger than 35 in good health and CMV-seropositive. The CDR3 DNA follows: TGTGCCAGCAGCTTACAGTATGAGGCCACCTACGAGCAGTACTTC. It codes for CASSLQYEATYEQYF.